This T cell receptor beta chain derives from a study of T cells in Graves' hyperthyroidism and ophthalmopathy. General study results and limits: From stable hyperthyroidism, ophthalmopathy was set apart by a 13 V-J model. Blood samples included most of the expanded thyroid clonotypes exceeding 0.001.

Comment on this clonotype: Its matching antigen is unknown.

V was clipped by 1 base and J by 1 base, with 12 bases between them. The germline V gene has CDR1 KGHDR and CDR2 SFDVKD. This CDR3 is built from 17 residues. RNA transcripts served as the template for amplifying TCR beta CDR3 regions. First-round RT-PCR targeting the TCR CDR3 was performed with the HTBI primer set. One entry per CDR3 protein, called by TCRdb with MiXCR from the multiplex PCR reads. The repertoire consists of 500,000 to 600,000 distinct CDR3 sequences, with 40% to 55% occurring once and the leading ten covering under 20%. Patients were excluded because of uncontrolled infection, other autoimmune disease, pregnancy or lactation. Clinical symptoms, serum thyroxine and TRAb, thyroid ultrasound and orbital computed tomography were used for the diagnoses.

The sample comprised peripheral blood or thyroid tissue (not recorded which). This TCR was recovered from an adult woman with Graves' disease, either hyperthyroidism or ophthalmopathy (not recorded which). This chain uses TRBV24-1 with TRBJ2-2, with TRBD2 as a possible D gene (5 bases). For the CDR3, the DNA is TGTGCCACCAGTGATTTCTTGGACGGGATGAACACCGGGGAGCTGTTTTTT. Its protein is CATSDFLDGMNTGELFF.